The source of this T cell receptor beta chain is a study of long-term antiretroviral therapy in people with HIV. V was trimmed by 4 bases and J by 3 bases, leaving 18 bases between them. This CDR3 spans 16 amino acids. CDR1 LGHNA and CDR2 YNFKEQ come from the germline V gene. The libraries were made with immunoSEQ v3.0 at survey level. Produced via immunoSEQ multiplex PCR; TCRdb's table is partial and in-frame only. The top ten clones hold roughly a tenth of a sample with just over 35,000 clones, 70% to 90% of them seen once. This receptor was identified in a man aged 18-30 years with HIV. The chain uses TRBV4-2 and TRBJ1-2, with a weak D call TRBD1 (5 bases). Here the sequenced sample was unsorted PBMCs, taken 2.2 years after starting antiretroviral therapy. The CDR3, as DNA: TGTGCCAGCAGCCCGAAGCCTGGGGGGGTTGACTATGGCTACACCTTC. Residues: CASSPKPGGVDYGYTF.